Listed below are T cell receptor beta chains from one sample, sequenced in a study of T cell responses to AZD1222 COVID-19 vaccine. This table comes from immunoSEQ multiplex PCR, and its TCRdb copy is limited to in-frame clones, with some not included. This sample has over 100,000 clones, with approximately 88% found just once. The sequencing here drew on peripheral blood, taken on day 0 of AZD1222 vaccination. These receptors were taken from an adult in good health. Each CDR3 is given with its conserved first and last residue. The D gene is left open where the match is weak. Size tells how often a clone was seen (once, few, many) or the class of an expanded clone, and some rows leave it out.

13 NA NA TRBJ1-4 TRBV2 TGTGCCAGCACCCCGGGTAGGGCGAATGGGCTGTTTTTT CASTPGRANGLFF
15 once NA TRBJ2-2 TRBV7-9 TGTGCCAGCAACCTCGGTCTAGGGAACACCGGGGAGCTGTTTTTT CASNLGLGNTGELFF
14 NA NA TRBJ1-1 TRBV9 TGTGCCAGCAGCGGCGGACTGGGACACACTGAAGCTTTCTTT CASSGGLGHTEAFF
14 few NA TRBJ2-3 TRBV7-2 TGTGCCAGCAGCCTCGGGACTTACACAGATACGCAGTATTTT CASSLGTYTDTQYF
14 NA NA TRBJ1-3 TRBV10-1 TGCGCCAGCAGCCCGGGATCCACTAGGACCACCATATATTTT CASSPGSTRTTIYF
14 NA TRBD1 TRBJ1-1 TRBV19 TGTGCCAGTAGACACAGGGGGCGCGGGACTGAAGCTTTCTTT CASRHRGRGTEAFF
13 NA NA TRBJ1-1 TRBV19 TGTGCCAGTAGTATAGAGGGCAGTACTGAAGCTTTCTTT CASSIEGSTEAFF
15 many TRBD1 TRBJ2-5 TRBV4-1 TGCGCCAGCAGCCCCCCGGGACAGCACCAAGAGACCCAGTACTTC CASSPPGQHQETQYF
17 NA NA TRBJ2-1 TRBV25-1 TGTGCCAGCAGTGAAGGGCTGGCACGGAAGATTTACAATGAGCAGTTCTTC CASSEGLARKIYNEQFF
12 NA NA TRBJ2-1 TRBV9 TGTGCCAGCAAAGGTCAGTACAATGAGCAGTTCTTC CASKGQYNEQFF
13 NA TRBD2 TRBJ2-1 TRBV12-3/TRBV12-4 TGTGCCAGCAGCCAAGGAGGACTAGAGGAGCAGTTCTTC CASSQGGLEEQFF
15 NA TRBD1 TRBJ1-6 TRBV27 TGTGCCAGCAGGGGGACAGGGGGCTATAATTCACCCCTCCACTTT CASRGTGGYNSPLHF
13 NA NA TRBJ1-1 TRBV10-3 TGTGCCATCAGTCAGGGGTTGAACACTGAAGCTTTCTTT CAISQGLNTEAFF
19 NA TRBD1 TRBJ1-3 TRBV5-1 TGCGCCAGCAGCGTTGGAACCCAGGGGGCCCTATTGGGGGGAAACACCATATATTTT CASSVGTQGALLGGNTIYF
13 NA NA TRBJ1-3 TRBV3-1/TRBV3-2 TGTGCCAGCGTCGGAGAGCCGGGAAACACCATATATTTT CASVGEPGNTIYF
14 NA NA TRBJ2-5 TRBV19 TGTGCCAGTAGTATAAAGCTCCTACAAGAGACCCAGTACTTC CASSIKLLQETQYF
16 once NA TRBJ1-2 TRBV6-5 TGTGCCAGCAGTTACCTCCTCCAGGAAGGATTTGGGGGCTACACCTTC CASSYLLQEGFGGYTF
14 NA NA TRBJ2-3 TRBV5-1 TGCGCCAGCAGCTTGGGACAAGAAACAGATACGCAGTATTTT CASSLGQETDTQYF
16 NA TRBD1 TRBJ1-2 TRBV7-9 TGTGCCAGCAGCATCGGAATCCCGGGACAGGGCTATGGCTACACCTTC CASSIGIPGQGYGYTF
14 NA NA TRBJ1-5 TRBV20-1 TGCAGTGCTAGTACTGGTTTTGGCAATCAGCCCCAGCATTTT CSASTGFGNQPQHF
14 NA TRBD1 TRBJ1-1 TRBV29-1 TGCAGCGTGGACTACGACAGGGAAGGCACTGAAGCTTTCTTT CSVDYDREGTEAFF
15 NA TRBD1 TRBJ2-2 TRBV4-3 TGCGCCAGCAGCGGTAACAGGGGAAACACCGGGGAGCTGTTTTTT CASSGNRGNTGELFF
15 NA TRBD1 TRBJ1-1 TRBV3-1/TRBV3-2 TGTGCCAGCAGCCCCCACGACAGGGTGAACACTGAAGCTTTCTTT CASSPHDRVNTEAFF
14 NA TRBD1 TRBJ1-2 TRBV5-1 TGCGCCAGCAGCTTGGAAAACAGGGGTCGAGGCTACACCTTC CASSLENRGRGYTF
17 NA NA TRBJ1-3 TRBV19 TGTGCCAGTAGTATAGATCTATCGATAAGCTCTGGAAACACCATATATTTT CASSIDLSISSGNTIYF
15 NA NA TRBJ1-2 TRBV7-3 TGTGCCAGCAGCTTAAGTCGGACTTTCGGCGGTGGCTACACCTTC CASSLSRTFGGGYTF
17 once TRBD2 TRBJ2-3 TRBV7-8 TGTGCCAGCAGCTTAGGAAAGCTAGCGGGGGAAACAGATACGCAGTATTTT CASSLGKLAGETDTQYF
16 NA NA TRBJ2-6 TRBV9 TGTGCCAGCAGCCTAAGGTCTACATCTGGGGCCAACGTCCTGACTTTC CASSLRSTSGANVLTF
12 NA NA TRBJ1-4 TRBV29-1 TGCAGCGTTGACGTGAGGGGTGAAAAACTGTTTTTT CSVDVRGEKLFF
10 NA TRBD1 TRBJ1-1 TRBV7-9 TGTGCCAGCAGCTTGGGACAGGCTTTCTTT CASSLGQAFF
14 NA NA TRBJ2-6 TRBV6-6 TGTGCCAGCAGGGGGCGGTCTGGGGCCAACGTCCTGACTTTC CASRGRSGANVLTF
13 NA NA TRBJ1-3 TRBV6-5 TGTGCCAGCGCTTCGGGAGTTGGAAACACCATATATTTT CASASGVGNTIYF
17 NA NA TRBJ1-5 TRBV4-1 TGCGCCAGCAGCCAAGTTCCTGCCGCTTCAGGCAATCAGCCCCAGCATTTT CASSQVPAASGNQPQHF
17 NA NA TRBJ1-2 TRBV21-1 TGTGCCAGCAGCAAAGGCCGGGACACCAAAAAAGGGTATGGCTACACCTTC CASSKGRDTKKGYGYTF
13 NA TRBD1 TRBJ1-5 TRBV12-3/TRBV12-4 TGTGCCAGCAGTTCGACAGGGAATCAGCCCCAGCATTTT CASSSTGNQPQHF
15 few TRBD1 TRBJ1-5 TRBV3-1/TRBV3-2 TGTGCCAGCAGCCAAGGGACAGGAGTGGGTCAGCCCCAGCATTTT CASSQGTGVGQPQHF
15 NA TRBD1 TRBJ1-6 TRBV9 TGTGCCAGCAGCGTAGGGGAGACAGGGAATTCACCCCTCCACTTT CASSVGETGNSPLHF
16 NA NA TRBJ1-6 TRBV30 TGTGCCTGGAGTTACAAACCGGGACGAGCCTATTCACCCCTCCACTTT CAWSYKPGRAYSPLHF
12 NA NA TRBJ2-7 TRBV25-1 TGTGCCAGCGGTACCCTTTCCTACGAGCAGTACTTC CASGTLSYEQYF
16 NA NA TRBJ1-6 TRBV6-5 TGTGCCAGCAGTTACTCTACTAGGGGCCGAAAGGGACCCCTCCACTTT CASSYSTRGRKGPLHF
15 NA NA TRBJ2-2 TRBV12-5 TGTGCTAGTGGCCCCAGGGCCGGGCACACCGGGGAGCTGTTTTTT CASGPRAGHTGELFF
14 once TRBD1 TRBJ1-4 TRBV6-5 TGTGCCAGCAGTCACAGGGGGGTCGGGGAAAAACTGTTTTTT CASSHRGVGEKLFF
15 NA TRBD1 TRBJ1-1 TRBV25-1 TGTGCCAGCAGACGTAGGGGACAGGAGAACACTGAAGCTTTCTTT CASRRRGQENTEAFF
12 NA NA TRBJ1-1 TRBV30 TGTGCCTGGAGTCCTGGCTTTACTGAAGCTTTCTTT CAWSPGFTEAFF
14 NA TRBD2 TRBJ2-7 TRBV29-1 TGCAGCGTTCGACTAGCGGGATCCTACTACGAGCAGTACTTC CSVRLAGSYYEQYF
15 NA NA TRBJ2-7 TRBV5-4 TGTGCCAGCAGGTTGACCCCGGACCAACTGGGGGAGCAGTACTTC CASRLTPDQLGEQYF
14 NA NA TRBJ2-1 TRBV28 TGTGCCAGCAGTTTATTTGGTGTTACTTATGAGCAGTTCTTC CASSLFGVTYEQFF
14 NA NA TRBJ2-3 TRBV24-1 TGTGCCACCAGTTCCGAGGAGGGAACAGATACGCAGTATTTT CATSSEEGTDTQYF
13 NA NA TRBJ1-1 TRBV9 TGTGCCAGCAGCGTAGCCCTGTATACTGAAGCTTTCTTT CASSVALYTEAFF
12 NA NA TRBJ1-1 TRBV9 TGTGCCAGCAGTCCGGAGAACACTGAAGCTTTCTTT CASSPENTEAFF
16 NA NA TRBJ2-2 TRBV7-9 TGTGCCAGCAGCTCACTGTCCGGGAAAGACACCGGGGAGCTGTTTTTT CASSSLSGKDTGELFF
13 NA NA TRBJ2-3 TRBV7-9 TGTGCCAGGGCCGGGTCTCGCACAGATACGCAGTATTTT CARAGSRTDTQYF
17 NA NA TRBJ1-4 TRBV10-3 TGTGCCATCAGTGAGTCATTATACGAATCAACTAATGAAAAACTGTTTTTT CAISESLYESTNEKLFF
14 NA NA TRBJ1-1 TRBV19 TGTGCCAGTACCTCCAGTGTCGGGCCCGGAGAAGCTTTCTTT CASTSSVGPGEAFF
14 NA NA TRBJ2-7 TRBV5-1 TGCGCCAGCAGCCGACCGGACAGTTCCTACGAGCAGTACTTC CASSRPDSSYEQYF
14 NA NA TRBJ2-1 TRBV9 TGTGCCAGCACCAAAAACCTAGGGGGTAGTGAGCAGTTCTTC CASTKNLGGSEQFF
14 NA NA TRBJ2-3 TRBV19 TGTGCCAGTAGTATTCGGGGGCGGAGAGATACGCAGTATTTT CASSIRGRRDTQYF
18 NA NA TRBJ1-6 TRBV18 TGTGCCAGCTCACCATGGGGGTCAGGGAGCTCCTATAATTCACCCCTCCACTTT CASSPWGSGSSYNSPLHF
14 NA NA TRBJ1-1 TRBV9 TGTGCCAGCAGCGCTGACAGTGGGAACACTGAAGCTTTCTTT CASSADSGNTEAFF